This T cell receptor beta chain derives from a study of cytomegalovirus exposure and HLA in healthy donors. For the study at large: Genotyping showed around four fifths of about 370 donors falling in the Caucasian-associated ancestry cluster.

The CDR3 sequence is 15 residues long. The V gene's germline CDR1 is LNHDA and CDR2 SQIVND (reference sequence). The V and J ends lost 7 bases and 4 bases respectively, with 18 bases between them. Study results and limitations: Serostatus for CMV was the only available immune exposure information. The authors later linked a missense DCLRE1C variant to TCR beta V- and J-gene trimming. Cytomegalovirus-associated TCR beta chains were listed, numbering 150 to 200.

A note on this clone: Its specificity is unknown.

PCR primers comprised 60 Vbeta and 13 Jbeta primers. Data came from immunoSEQ multiplex PCR; TCRdb stores just in-frame clones and leaves some out. The data hold about 94,000 clones, with roughly three quarters observed a single time. V is TRBV19 and J is TRBJ2-3; possibly TRBD1 for D (6 bases). The receptor's source is a woman aged 40 to 50 in good health and CMV-seronegative. The material sequenced was PBMCs. CDR3 loop: CASTETTGRADTQYF. DNA for the CDR3: TGTGCCAGTACCGAGACGACAGGAAGGGCAGATACGCAGTATTTT.